This TCR beta chain came from a study of beta chain features in type 1 diabetes. Looked up from germline, CDR1 is SQVTM and CDR2 is ANQGSEA. V lost 1 base and J lost 0, with 7 bases in between. CDR3 length: 14 amino acids. Every bit of the isolated RNA underwent reverse transcription, so sequencing read expressed TCRB transcripts. Sequenced by immunoSEQ multiplex PCR; TCRdb stores in-frame clones only, minus some. The repertoire has about 620,000 clones, roughly 15% of them found once; the top ten carry about 0.086%. Study-wide results and limits: Shorter TCRB CDR3s, moderately but significantly so, marked every one of the four CD4+ subsets in Type 1 diabetes patients.

This clone was observed a few times. Its matching antigen is unknown. The sequence derives from a man aged 18 to 29 in good health. The sample taken for sequencing was naive CD4+ T cells from blood. V and J are TRBV29-1 and TRBJ1-3; no reliable D call. CDR3 sequence (DNA): TGCAGCGTTGAAGGCGGGAACTCTGGAAACACCATATATTTT. Protein product: CSVEGGNSGNTIYF. Full variable domain (outside the CDR3, taken from reference TRBV29-1 and TRBJ1-3): SAVISQKPSRDICQRGTSLTIQCQVDSQVTMMFWYRQQPGQSLTLIATANQGSEATYESGFVIDKFPISRPNLTFSTLTVSNMSPEDSSIYLCSVEGGNSGNTIYFGEGSWLTVV.